One sample yielded the 28 T cell receptor beta chains listed below, sequenced in a study of cytomegalovirus exposure and HLA in healthy donors. In the PCR, 60 Vbeta and 13 Jbeta primers were used. Clones were read by immunoSEQ multiplex PCR, and TCRdb kept only the in-frame ones, dropping some. The sample records around 160,000 clones, about three quarters being singletons. The specimen sequenced was PBMCs. All receptors come from a man aged 35 to 55 in good health and CMV-seropositive.

This chain connects TRBV28 to TRBJ2-2, with TRBD2 as a possible D gene (7 bases). Germline CDR1 and CDR2: MDHEN and SYDVKM. The CDR3 consists of 15 residues. Between the trimmed V and J ends, which lost 3 bases and 3 bases, there was a span of 11 bases. The CDR3 loop reads CASSLGGGYTGELFF. CDR3 nucleotide sequence: TGTGCCAGCAGTTTGGGAGGGGGGTACACCGGGGAGCTGTTTTTT.

The chain carries TRBV6-4 and TRBJ2-1; 7 nucleotides line up with TRBD1. The CDR3 totals 15 residues. V lost 2 bases to trimming and J lost 8 bases; unmatched junction nucleotides: 9. Per the germline V gene, CDR1 is MRHNA and CDR2 is SNTAGT. The CDR3 spells CASSDGGQQSDEQFF. As DNA, the CDR3 is TGTGCCAGCAGTGACGGGGGACAGCAGTCGGATGAGCAGTTCTTC.

The chain recombines TRBV2 with TRBJ2-1; 7 bases line up with TRBD1. This CDR3 contains 15 residues. After removal of 4 bases from V and 4 bases from J, the junction contained 7 bases not matched to a gene. Germline CDR1 SNHLY, CDR2 FYNNEI. CDR3 DNA sequence: TGTGCCAGCAGTGCCTACGGGACAGTTTACAATGAGCAGTTCTTC. Protein: CASSAYGTVYNEQFF.

The chain uses TRBV11-2 and TRBJ2-3, with 9 bases that match TRBD2. CDR1 and CDR2 (germline): SGHAT, FQNNGV. The CDR3 runs 16 residues. V was pared by 5 bases and J by 1 base, with 7 bases of the junction left unmatched. The CDR3 DNA reads TGTGCCAGCAGCGTTAGCGGGAGATTGGGCACAGATACGCAGTATTTT. As protein: CASSVSGRLGTDTQYF.

V is TRBV27 and J is TRBJ2-7; the D gene is possibly TRBD2 (5 bases). With 3 bases removed from V and 4 bases from J, the gap between germline ends came to 13 bases. Per the germline V gene, CDR1 is MNHEY and CDR2 is SMNVEV (reference sequence). CDR3 size: 14 residues. The CDR3: CASSFSERVYEQYF. CDR3 bases: TGTGCCAGCAGTTTTTCTGAGAGGGTGTACGAGCAGTACTTC.

V is TRBV12-5 and J is TRBJ1-2; weak D call: TRBD1 (6 bases). The CDR3 covers 14 residues. Germline V lookup: CDR1 LGHNT, CDR2 FRNRAP. The V gene lost 6 bases and the J gene lost 6 bases, with 17 bases spanning the gap. Here the CDR3 reads CASGPSTGPHGYTF. The CDR3 nucleotides are TGTGCTAGTGGACCATCTACAGGGCCCCATGGCTACACCTTC.

The chain employs TRBV28 and TRBJ2-7; a weak D match, TRBD2 (6 bases). CDR3 length equals 15 residues. CDR1 and CDR2 (germline): MDHEN, SYDVKM. Trimming pared 7 bases from V and 2 bases from J, leaving 18 bases between. The CDR3 here is CASTEPASGAYEQYF. The DNA for the CDR3 is TGTGCCAGCACCGAACCAGCATCGGGAGCCTACGAGCAGTACTTC.

As DNA, the CDR3 is TGTGCCAGCTCACCATGGACCGAGGGGGCCGTCATTAATGAAAAACTGTTTTTT. It translates to CASSPWTEGAVINEKLFF. This rearrangement joins TRBV18 to TRBJ1-4; 7 bases are a match to TRBD1. Trimming took 2 bases from V and 4 from J; bases not matched to a gene: 13. The CDR3 contains 18 residues. The V gene's germline CDR1 is KGHSH and CDR2 LQKENI.

This chain connects TRBV18 to TRBJ1-4, with 8 bases matching TRBD1. J lost 5 bases, V lost 3 bases, and 8 bases had no gene match. The germline V gene has CDR1 KGHSH and CDR2 LQKENI. The CDR3 has 16 amino acids. This CDR3 reads CASSPSRQGKNEKLFF. Here the CDR3 DNA reads TGTGCCAGCTCACCGTCCCGACAGGGGAAAAATGAAAAACTGTTTTTT.

V is TRBV6-5 and J is TRBJ2-7; D is perhaps TRBD1 (7 bases). CDR1 and CDR2 from the germline V gene are MNHEY and SVGAGI. Trimming took 2 bases from V and 7 from J, leaving 18 bases between them. The CDR3 length is 15 residues. The CDR3 region is CASSYVGGGTWEQYF. The DNA of the CDR3 is TGTGCCAGCAGTTACGTAGGAGGGGGCACATGGGAGCAGTACTTC.

The V and J genes are TRBV5-4 and TRBJ1-3, with D possibly matching TRBD1 (6 bases). The V end lost 3 bases, the J end lost 6 bases, and 10 bases lay between the germline ends. The CDR3 has 13 amino acids. The V gene's germline CDR1 is SGHNT and CDR2 YYREEE (reference sequence). CDR3 sequence reads: CASSSTGQNTIYF. DNA of the CDR3: TGTGCCAGCAGCTCGACAGGACAAAACACCATATATTTT. Together with reference TRBV5-4 and TRBJ1-3, the CDR3 gives the full variable domain: ETGVTQSPTHLIKTRGQQVTLRCSSQSGHNTVSWYQQALGQGPQFIFQYYREEENGRGNFPPRFSGLQFPNYSSELNVNALELDDSALYLCASSSTGQNTIYFGEGSWLTVV.

J is TRBJ2-5 and V is TRBV6-5; TRBD2 is a possible D gene (6 bases). Germline assignment: CDR1 MNHEY and CDR2 SVGAGI. The CDR3 has 14 residues. V was trimmed by 2 bases and J by 3 bases, leaving 10 bases between them. The CDR3 DNA follows: TGTGCCAGCAGTTACGCGGGATCTGAAGAGACCCAGTACTTC. Translating it yields CASSYAGSEETQYF.

This chain joins TRBV7-3 and TRBJ2-1, with 13 bases fitting TRBD2. With V trimmed by 6 bases and J by 6 bases, 5 bases remained unmatched. The V gene's germline CDR1 is SGHTA and CDR2 FQGTGA. CDR3 size: 15 residues. The CDR3 spells CASSLGTSGTNEQFF. The CDR3 DNA reads TGTGCCAGCAGTCTGGGGACTAGCGGGACCAATGAGCAGTTCTTC.

This chain links TRBV7-2 with TRBJ2-1; 14 bases are shared with TRBD2. CDR1 is SGHTA, CDR2 FQGNSA, per germline. The CDR3 covers 17 residues. The V and J ends lost 4 bases and 5 bases, in that order; junction bases with no gene match: 7. CDR3 coding DNA: TGTGCCAGCAGCTCCAGACTAGCGGGAGGGCGAGACAATGAGCAGTTCTTC. As protein: CASSSRLAGGRDNEQFF.

About this clone itself: Germline is not matched at one junction end, which may reflect a read error. This rearrangement joins TRBV11-2 to TRBJ1-1; D is possibly TRBD1 (5 bases). Germline V gene lookup returns CDR1 SGHAT and CDR2 FQNNGV. The length of the CDR3 is 15 residues. The DNA of the CDR3 is TGTGCCAGCAGCTTCGAGAGTTCAGGCTCGTTGGGGGGTCTCTTT. It is translated as CASSFESSGSLGGLF.

J is TRBJ2-1 and V is TRBV7-3; 10 bases agree with TRBD2. Per germline, CDR1 SGHTA and CDR2 FQGTGA. The CDR3 totals 16 residues. Trimming removed 2 bases from V and 4 bases from J; junction bases left unmatched: 5. This CDR3 is CASSLYSTSGYNEQFF. CDR3 sequence (DNA): TGTGCCAGCAGCTTATACTCGACTAGCGGGTACAATGAGCAGTTCTTC.

The chain couples TRBV27 to TRBJ1-2; D gene ambiguous. Looked up from germline, CDR1 is MNHEY and CDR2 is SMNVEV (reference sequence). V was pared by 2 bases and J by 1 base, with 8 bases between. The CDR3 runs 14 residues. DNA for the CDR3: TGTGCCAGCAGTTTAGTCGGTGATAACTATGGCTACACCTTC. This translates into CASSLVGDNYGYTF.

The chain combines TRBV28 with TRBJ2-1; possible D gene TRBD2, 5 bases. V was pared by 4 bases and J by 9 bases, with 16 bases between. The CDR3 extends over 14 amino acids. Germline V gene sequence: CDR1 MDHEN, CDR2 SYDVKM. Here the CDR3 DNA reads TGTGCCAGCAGTTCTGGAGGCGAGTTCGGTGAGCAGTTCTTC. This codes for CASSSGGEFGEQFF.

The CDR3 loop reads CASSIAGTNYGYTF. The CDR3, as DNA: TGTGCCAGTAGTATAGCGGGGACTAACTATGGCTACACCTTC. The chain carries TRBV19 and TRBJ1-2; D unclear. V was cut by 1 base and J by 0 bases, with 6 bases left in between. CDR1 is LNHDA and CDR2 is SQIVND in the germline V gene (reference sequence). This CDR3 region has 14 residues.

The J gene is TRBJ1-1, the V gene TRBV7-3, with TRBD1 matching 7 bases. The ends lost 2 bases at V and 1 base at J; junction bases unmatched: 1. The CDR3 is 14 residues long. Germline lookup yields CDR1 SGHTA and CDR2 FQGTGA. As DNA, the CDR3 is TGTGCCAGCAGCTTAGACAGGGAGAACACTGAAGCTTTCTTT. Its protein is CASSLDRENTEAFF.

The V and J genes are TRBV5-6 and TRBJ2-1; D ambiguous. Germline loops: CDR1 SGHDT, CDR2 YYEEEE. There are 13 residues in the CDR3. V was trimmed by 0 bases and J by 8 bases, leaving 9 bases between them. CDR3 loop: CASSLVSVDEQFF. Here the CDR3 DNA reads TGTGCCAGCAGCTTGGTGTCGGTCGATGAGCAGTTCTTC.

The chain employs TRBV27 and TRBJ2-3; D is possibly TRBD1 (6 bases). Germline V gene sequence: CDR1 MNHEY, CDR2 SMNVEV (reference sequence). Trimming stripped 3 bases from V and 3 bases from J, with 22 bases between. The CDR3 consists of 18 residues. CDR3 DNA: TGTGCCAGCAGTTTCCGCTCCCCAGGGGCTAGTAGGACAGATACGCAGTATTTT. This encodes CASSFRSPGASRTDTQYF.

The chain links TRBV6-5 to TRBJ2-2; 10 bases line up with TRBD1. J lost 4 bases, V lost 6 bases, and 2 bases had no gene match. Germline loops: CDR1 MNHEY, CDR2 SVGAGI. The CDR3 runs 14 residues. In nucleotides, the CDR3 is TGTGCCAGCAGCCGGGACAGGGGCACCGGGGAGCTGTTTTTT. It specifies CASSRDRGTGELFF.

This sequence joins TRBV11-2 and TRBJ1-2, with D perhaps matching TRBD1 (6 bases). The CDR3 length is 14 residues. Germline assignment: CDR1 SGHAT and CDR2 FQNNGV. With 2 bases removed from V and 6 bases from J, the gap between germline ends came to 13 bases. CDR3 protein: CASSLNRAQNGYTF. The CDR3 bases are TGTGCCAGCAGCTTAAACAGGGCCCAAAATGGCTACACCTTC.

The chain employs TRBV6-1 and TRBJ2-1; 10 bases are a match to TRBD2. V lost 2 bases to trimming and J lost 1 base; unmatched junction nucleotides: 8. This CDR3 region has 18 residues. Per the germline V gene, CDR1 is MNHNS and CDR2 is SASEGT. The CDR3 sequence: CASSEKWVAGGSYNEQFF. The CDR3 bases are TGTGCCAGCAGTGAAAAGTGGGTAGCGGGGGGTTCCTACAATGAGCAGTTCTTC.

The rearrangement joins TRBV7-3 to TRBJ2-4; 10 positions match TRBD1. Looked up from germline, CDR1 is SGHTA and CDR2 is FQGTGA. This CDR3 is 14 amino acids long. V lost 5 bases to trimming and J lost 6 bases; unmatched junction nucleotides: 4. CDR3 nucleotide sequence: TGTGCCAGCAGCGTGGGACAGGGGCCAAACATTCAGTACTTC. This encodes CASSVGQGPNIQYF.

J is TRBJ2-1 and V is TRBV5-5, with TRBD2 identical over 9 bases. The CDR3 length is 16 residues. Germline V gene data show CDR1 as SGHKS and CDR2 as YYEKEE (reference sequence). Losses at the gene ends were 3 bases for V and 9 bases for J; bases not matched to a gene: 13. The CDR3: CASSSPGSSGVSEQFF. The CDR3 DNA sequence: TGTGCCAGCAGCTCCCCGGGCTCTAGCGGGGTTTCTGAGCAGTTCTTC.

In regard to this clone: Other DNA sequences in the sample encode the same CDR3. The rearrangement uses TRBV27 and TRBJ1-4, with TRBD1 identical over 7 bases. The trim removed 10 bases at V and 4 bases at J, leaving 24 bases unmatched. The CDR3 covers 19 residues. Germline CDR1 reads MNHEY; CDR2 reads SMNVEV (reference sequence). CDR3 DNA: TGTGCCATCAAGCCCTTACCCAAGGGGGCGCAGAGCCTTAATGAAAAACTGTTTTTT. Translation: CAIKPLPKGAQSLNEKLFF.